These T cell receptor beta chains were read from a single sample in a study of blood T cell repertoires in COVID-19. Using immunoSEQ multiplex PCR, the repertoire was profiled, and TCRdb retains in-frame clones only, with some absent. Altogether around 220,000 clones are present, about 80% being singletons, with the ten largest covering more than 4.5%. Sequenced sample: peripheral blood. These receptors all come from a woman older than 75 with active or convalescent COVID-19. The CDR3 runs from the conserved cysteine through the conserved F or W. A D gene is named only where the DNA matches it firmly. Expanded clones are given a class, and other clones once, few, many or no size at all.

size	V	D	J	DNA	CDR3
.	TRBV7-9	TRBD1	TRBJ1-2	TGTGCCAGCAGCTTAGTTGGCGTGGGACAGTACTATGGCTACACCTTC	CASSLVGVGQYYGYTF
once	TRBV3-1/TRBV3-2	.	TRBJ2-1	TGTGCCAGCAGCCAAGACAGGGCCTACAATGAGCAGTTCTTC	CASSQDRAYNEQFF
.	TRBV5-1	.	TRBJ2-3	TGCGCCAGCAGCCCTATGGGCGTGGCAGATACGCAGTATTTT	CASSPMGVADTQYF
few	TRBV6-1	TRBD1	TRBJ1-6	TGTGCCAGCAGTGAAGTGACAGGGAATTCACCCCTCCACTTT	CASSEVTGNSPLHF
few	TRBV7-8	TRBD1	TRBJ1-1	TGTGCCAGCAGCTTTACACGGGACAGGGGCCAGCAAGCTTTCTTT	CASSFTRDRGQQAFF
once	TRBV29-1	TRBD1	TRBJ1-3	TGCAGCGCCGGCGGGACAGGGTTTGCTGGAAACACCATATATTTT	CSAGGTGFAGNTIYF
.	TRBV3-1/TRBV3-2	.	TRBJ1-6	TGTGCCAGCAGCCAGGGCCAGGGAAGAAATACCTATAATTCACCCCTCCACTTT	CASSQGQGRNTYNSPLHF
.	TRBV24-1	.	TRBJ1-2	TGTGCCACCAAGCGAACTGGAGACTATGGCTACACCTTC	CATKRTGDYGYTF
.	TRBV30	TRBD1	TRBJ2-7	TGTGCCTGGAGTATGGTTTGGGACAGGTCCTACGAGCAGTACTTC	CAWSMVWDRSYEQYF
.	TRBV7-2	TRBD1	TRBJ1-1	TGTGCCAGCAGCAATGACAGGGTAGCTTTCTTT	CASSNDRVAFF
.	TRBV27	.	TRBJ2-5	TGTGCCAGCAGTTTCTGGAGCACGACCCAAGAGACCCAGTACTTC	CASSFWSTTQETQYF
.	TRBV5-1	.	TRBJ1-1	TGCGCCAGCAGCTTGGGGCAGGTGAACACTGAAGCTTTCTTT	CASSLGQVNTEAFF
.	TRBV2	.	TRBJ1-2	TGTGCCAGCAGTGAATTCGCCAGTGTTTATGGCTACACCTTC	CASSEFASVYGYTF
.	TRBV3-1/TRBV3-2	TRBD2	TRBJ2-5	TGTGCCAGCAGCCGGACCCTCCCCAGCGGGAGGGAGACCCAGTACTTC	CASSRTLPSGRETQYF
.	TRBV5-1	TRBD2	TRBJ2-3	TGCGCCAGCAGCTTGGTAGGGCTAGCGGACACAGATACGCAGTATTTT	CASSLVGLADTDTQYF
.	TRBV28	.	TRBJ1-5	TGTGCCAGCAGCCCCGGAGGGATTTCGGGGCCCCAGCATTTT	CASSPGGISGPQHF
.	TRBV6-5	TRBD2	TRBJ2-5	TGTGCCAGCAGTTACATATCGGGGGGACAAGAGACCCAGTACTTC	CASSYISGGQETQYF
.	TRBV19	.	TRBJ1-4	TGTGCCACCTCACAGGGTTTTGGCGAAAAACTGTTTTTT	CATSQGFGEKLFF
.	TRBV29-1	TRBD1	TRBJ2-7	TGCAGCGTTTCACCAGGGGGCATGTACGAGCAGTACTTC	CSVSPGGMYEQYF
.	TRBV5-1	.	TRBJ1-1	TGCGCCAGCAGCTTGACAGGGTCGAACACTGAAGCTTTCTTT	CASSLTGSNTEAFF
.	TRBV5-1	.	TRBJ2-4	TGCGCCAGCAGCTTGATGGCGGGACTAGCCAAAAACATTCAGTACTTC	CASSLMAGLAKNIQYF
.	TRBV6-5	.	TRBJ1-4	TGTGCCAGCAGTCCCGCCGGGGGGCAAGATGAAAAACTGTTTTTT	CASSPAGGQDEKLFF
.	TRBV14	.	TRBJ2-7	TGTGCCAGCAGCCAAGTTGGGGGGTACGAGCAGTACTTC	CASSQVGGYEQYF
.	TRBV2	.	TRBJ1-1	TGTGCCAGCGCCCCATACAGCGGTGAAGCTGAAGCTTTCTTT	CASAPYSGEAEAFF
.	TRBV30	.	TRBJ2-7	TGTGCCTGGAGGGGGGCCGCTTCCTACGAGCAGTACTTC	CAWRGAASYEQYF
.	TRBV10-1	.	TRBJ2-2	TGCGCCAGCAGTGAAACGAGGAGGAACACCGGGGAGCTGTTTTTT	CASSETRRNTGELFF
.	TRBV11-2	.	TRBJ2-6	TGTGCCAGCAGCTTAGATTCAATAGCCCTGAACTCTGGGGCCAACGTCCTGACTTTC	CASSLDSIALNSGANVLTF
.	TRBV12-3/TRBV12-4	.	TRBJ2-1	TGTGCCAGCAGTTTACTTAATGAGCAGTTCTTC	CASSLLNEQFF
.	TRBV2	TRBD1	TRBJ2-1	TGTGCCAGCAGTGACGGACAGGATGGTTACAATGAGCAGTTCTTC	CASSDGQDGYNEQFF
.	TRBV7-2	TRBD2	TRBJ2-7	TGTGCCAGCAGCAGAACTAGCGCTGCCTACGAGCAGTACTTC	CASSRTSAAYEQYF
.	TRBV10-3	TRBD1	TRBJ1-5	TGTGCCGCTAACTCAGGGGGGAGCAATCAGCCCCAGCATTTT	CAANSGGSNQPQHF
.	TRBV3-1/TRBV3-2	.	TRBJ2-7	TGTGCCAGCAGCCAAGACGGGCGGGGATACGCCGAGCAGTACTTC	CASSQDGRGYAEQYF
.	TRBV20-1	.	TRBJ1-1	TGCAGTGCTAGGCGCACTGAAGCTTTCTTT	CSARRTEAFF
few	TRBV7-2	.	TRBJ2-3	TGTGCCAGCACCCAAGAGAGGAATACGCAGTATTTT	CASTQERNTQYF
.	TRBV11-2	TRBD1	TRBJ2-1	TGTGCCAGCAGCTTAGTCCCCCTACAGGGGGCCGCGGAGCAGTTCTTC	CASSLVPLQGAAEQFF
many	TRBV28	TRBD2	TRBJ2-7	TGTGCCAGCACCCTCAGGCTCCTGGGAGGGGAGCAGTACTTC	CASTLRLLGGEQYF
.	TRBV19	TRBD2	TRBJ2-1	TGTGCCAGTAGCTTGAGCGGGGGGGTTTACAATGAGCAGTTCTTC	CASSLSGGVYNEQFF
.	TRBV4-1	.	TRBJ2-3	TGCGCCAGCAGCCAAGATGAGTTAACTGCACCCCCAGATACGCAGTATTTT	CASSQDELTAPPDTQYF
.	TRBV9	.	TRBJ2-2	TGTGCCAGCAGCGGTCAAAACCCCGGTACGAACACCGGGGAGCTGTTTTTT	CASSGQNPGTNTGELFF
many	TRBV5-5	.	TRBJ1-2	TGTGCCAGCAGCTTGGACCTGGGAGTCTCAGCTAACTATGGCTACACCTTC	CASSLDLGVSANYGYTF
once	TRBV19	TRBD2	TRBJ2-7	TGTGCCAGTAGTATAGGGGCTAGCGGGAAGGTGCGGCAGTACTTC	CASSIGASGKVRQYF
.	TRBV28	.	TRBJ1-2	TGTGCCAGCAGTTTTAAGGGGTATGGCTACACCTTC	CASSFKGYGYTF
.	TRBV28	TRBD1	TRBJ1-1	TGTGCCAGCAGTTCAACAGGGGGCATGAACACTGAAGCTTTCTTT	CASSSTGGMNTEAFF
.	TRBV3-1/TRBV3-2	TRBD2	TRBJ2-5	TGTGCCAGCAGCCACCTAGCGGGAGCGGGGGAGACCCAGTACTTC	CASSHLAGAGETQYF
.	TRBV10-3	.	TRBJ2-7	TGTGCCATCAGTGAAACGGGAACCCACGAGCAGTACTTC	CAISETGTHEQYF
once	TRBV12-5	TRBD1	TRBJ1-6	TGTGCTAGTGGTTCCTTGACAGGGGCTAATTCACCCCTCCACTTT	CASGSLTGANSPLHF
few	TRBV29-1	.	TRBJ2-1	TGCAGCGTTGAAGAGGCTTACAGAGTTCGTAATGAGCAGTTCTTC	CSVEEAYRVRNEQFF
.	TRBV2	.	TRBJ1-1	TGTGCCAGCAGTGAACGGGGGGAGGCTTTCTTT	CASSERGEAFF
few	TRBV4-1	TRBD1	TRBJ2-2	TGCGCCAGCAGCCAGAGGGGGACAGGGGGCCCAAACACCGGGGAGCTGTTTTTT	CASSQRGTGGPNTGELFF
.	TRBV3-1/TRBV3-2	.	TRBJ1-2	TGTGCCAGCAGCCAAGTTCCAGCTAGCTATGGCTACACCTTC	CASSQVPASYGYTF
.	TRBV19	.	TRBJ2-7	TGTGCCAGTAGTCACTTCGACACCACCTACGAGCAGTACTTC	CASSHFDTTYEQYF
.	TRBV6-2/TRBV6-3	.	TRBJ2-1	TGTGCCAGCAGTTACTCGATAGGCGGAGGGGGCATGGATGAGCAGTTCTTC	CASSYSIGGGGMDEQFF
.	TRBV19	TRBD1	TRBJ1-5	TGTGCCAGTAGAGGGGAACAGGGGCAAAATCAGCCCCAGCATTTT	CASRGEQGQNQPQHF